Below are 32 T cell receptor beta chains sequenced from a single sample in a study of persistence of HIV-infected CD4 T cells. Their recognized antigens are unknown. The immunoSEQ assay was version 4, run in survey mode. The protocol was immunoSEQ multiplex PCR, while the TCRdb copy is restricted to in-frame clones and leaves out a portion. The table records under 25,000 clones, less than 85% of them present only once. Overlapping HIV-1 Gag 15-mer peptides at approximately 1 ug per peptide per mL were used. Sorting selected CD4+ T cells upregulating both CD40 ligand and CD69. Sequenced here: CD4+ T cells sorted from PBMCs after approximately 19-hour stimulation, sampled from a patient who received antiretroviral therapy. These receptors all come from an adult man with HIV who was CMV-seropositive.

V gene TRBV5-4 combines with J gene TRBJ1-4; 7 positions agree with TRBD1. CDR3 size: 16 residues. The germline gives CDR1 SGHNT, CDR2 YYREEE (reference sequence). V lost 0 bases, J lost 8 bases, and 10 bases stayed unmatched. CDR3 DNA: TGTGCCAGCAGCTTGGAAAAGGGGACAGCTAGCGAAAAACTGTTTTTT. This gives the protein CASSLEKGTASEKLFF.

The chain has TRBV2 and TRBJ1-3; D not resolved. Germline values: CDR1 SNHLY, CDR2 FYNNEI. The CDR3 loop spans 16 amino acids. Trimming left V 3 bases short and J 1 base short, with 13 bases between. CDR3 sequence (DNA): TGTGCCAGCAGTGATCGCGGCCGAGCATCTGGAAACACCATATATTTT. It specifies CASSDRGRASGNTIYF.

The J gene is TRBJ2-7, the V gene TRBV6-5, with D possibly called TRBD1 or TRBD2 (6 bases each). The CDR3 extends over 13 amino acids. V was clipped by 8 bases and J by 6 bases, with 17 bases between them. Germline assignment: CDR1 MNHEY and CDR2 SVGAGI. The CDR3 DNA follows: TGTGCCAGCCACCCAACAGGAGGGGGCGAGCAGTACTTC. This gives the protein CASHPTGGGEQYF.

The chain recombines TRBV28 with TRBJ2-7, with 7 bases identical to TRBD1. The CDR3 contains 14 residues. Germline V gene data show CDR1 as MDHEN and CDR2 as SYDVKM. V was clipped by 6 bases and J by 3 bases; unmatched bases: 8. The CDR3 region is CASSRNRGRYEQYF. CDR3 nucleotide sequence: TGTGCCAGCAGCCGAAACAGGGGTCGCTACGAGCAGTACTTC. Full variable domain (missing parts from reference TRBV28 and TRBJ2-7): DVKVTQSSRYLVKRTGEKVFLECVQDMDHENMFWYRQDPGLGLRLIYFSYDVKMKEKGDIPEGYSVSREKKERFSLILESASTNQTSMYLCASSRNRGRYEQYFGPGTRLTVT.

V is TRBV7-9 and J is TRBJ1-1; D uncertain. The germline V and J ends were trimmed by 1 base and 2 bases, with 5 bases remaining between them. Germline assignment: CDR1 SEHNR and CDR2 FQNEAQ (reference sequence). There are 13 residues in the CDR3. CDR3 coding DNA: TGTGCCAGCAGCTTAGAAGGAAACACTGAAGCTTTCTTT. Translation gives CASSLEGNTEAFF.

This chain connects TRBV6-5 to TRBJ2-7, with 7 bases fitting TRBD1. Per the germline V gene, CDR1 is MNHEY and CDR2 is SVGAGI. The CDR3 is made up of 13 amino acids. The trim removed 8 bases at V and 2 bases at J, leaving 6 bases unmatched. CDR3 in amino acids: CASQPTGTYEQYF. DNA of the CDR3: TGTGCCAGCCAACCGACAGGGACCTACGAGCAGTACTTC.

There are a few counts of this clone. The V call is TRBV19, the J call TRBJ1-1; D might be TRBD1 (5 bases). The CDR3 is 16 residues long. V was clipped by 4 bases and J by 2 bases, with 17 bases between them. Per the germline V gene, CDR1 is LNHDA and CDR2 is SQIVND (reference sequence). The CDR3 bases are TGTGCCAGTAGTACCGGGACGAGGGGACTCAACACTGAAGCTTTCTTT. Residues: CASSTGTRGLNTEAFF.

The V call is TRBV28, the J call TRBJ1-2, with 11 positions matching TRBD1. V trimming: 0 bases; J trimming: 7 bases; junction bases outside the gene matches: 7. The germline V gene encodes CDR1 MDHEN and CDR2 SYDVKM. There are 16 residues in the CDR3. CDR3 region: CASSLWHMGQGVGYTF. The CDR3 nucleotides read TGTGCCAGCAGTTTATGGCACATGGGACAGGGGGTTGGCTACACCTTC.

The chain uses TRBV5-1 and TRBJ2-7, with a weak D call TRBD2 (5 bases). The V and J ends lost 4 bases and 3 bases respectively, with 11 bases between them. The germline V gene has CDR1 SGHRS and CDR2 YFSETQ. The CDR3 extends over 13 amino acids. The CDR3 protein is CASSDGGGYEQYF. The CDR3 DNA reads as TGCGCCAGCAGCGACGGAGGAGGCTACGAGCAGTACTTC.

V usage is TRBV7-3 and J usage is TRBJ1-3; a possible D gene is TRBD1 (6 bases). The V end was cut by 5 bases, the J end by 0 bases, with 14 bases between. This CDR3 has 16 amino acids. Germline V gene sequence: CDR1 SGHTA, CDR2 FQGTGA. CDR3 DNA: TGTGCCAGCAGCCGAGCAGGGGCCGACTCTGGAAACACCATATATTTT. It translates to CASSRAGADSGNTIYF.

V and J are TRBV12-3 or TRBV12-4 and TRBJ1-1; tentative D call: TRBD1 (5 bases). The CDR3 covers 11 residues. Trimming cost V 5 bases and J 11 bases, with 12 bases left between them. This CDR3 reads CASSQTGWAFF. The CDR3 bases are TGTGCCAGCAGTCAAACAGGATGGGCTTTCTTT.

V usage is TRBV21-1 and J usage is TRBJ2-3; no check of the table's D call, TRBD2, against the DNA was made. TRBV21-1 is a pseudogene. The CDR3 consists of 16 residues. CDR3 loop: CASSKAAGGDTDTQYF. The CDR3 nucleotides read TGTGCCAGCAGCAAAGCTGCGGGGGGGGACACAGATACGCAGTATTTT.

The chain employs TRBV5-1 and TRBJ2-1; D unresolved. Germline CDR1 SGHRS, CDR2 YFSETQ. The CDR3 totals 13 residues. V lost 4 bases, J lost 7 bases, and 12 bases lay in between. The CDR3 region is CASSPRGGNEQFF. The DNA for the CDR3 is TGCGCCAGCAGCCCGCGTGGTGGGAATGAGCAGTTCTTC. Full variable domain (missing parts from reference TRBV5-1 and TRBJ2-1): KAGVTQTPRYLIKTRGQQVTLSCSPISGHRSVSWYQQTPGQGLQFLFEYFSETQRNKGNFPGRFSGRQFSNSRSEMNVSTLELGDSALYLCASSPRGGNEQFFGPGTRLTVL.

CDR3 in amino acids: CASSTGQLMNTEAFF. The CDR3 region has the DNA TGTGCCAGCAGTACCGGACAGCTCATGAACACTGAAGCTTTCTTT. The chain employs TRBV6-5 and TRBJ1-1; maybe TRBD1 (6 bases). Looked up from germline, CDR1 is MNHEY and CDR2 is SVGAGI. The CDR3 has 15 residues. The ends were cut back, 5 bases at V and 0 bases at J, with 13 bases in the middle.

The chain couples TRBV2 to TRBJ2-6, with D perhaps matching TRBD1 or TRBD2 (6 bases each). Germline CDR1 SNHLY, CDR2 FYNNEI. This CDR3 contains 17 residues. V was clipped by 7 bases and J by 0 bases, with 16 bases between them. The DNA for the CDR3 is TGTGCCAGCACCCACTGGGGGGCAGCCTCTGGGGCCAACGTCCTGACTTTC. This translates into CASTHWGAASGANVLTF.

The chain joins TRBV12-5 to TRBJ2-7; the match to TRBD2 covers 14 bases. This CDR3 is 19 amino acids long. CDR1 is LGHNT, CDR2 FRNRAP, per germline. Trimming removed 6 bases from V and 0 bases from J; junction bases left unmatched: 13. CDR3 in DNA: TGTGCTAGTGGCTCGCGCCCGGGACTAGCGGGGGAGACCTCCTACGAGCAGTACTTC. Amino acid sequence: CASGSRPGLAGETSYEQYF.

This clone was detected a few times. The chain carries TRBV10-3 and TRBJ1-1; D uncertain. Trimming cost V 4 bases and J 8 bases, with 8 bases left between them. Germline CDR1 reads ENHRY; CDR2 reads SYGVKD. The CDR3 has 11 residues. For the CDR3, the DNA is TGTGCCATCAGTGGACAATACGAAGCTTTCTTT. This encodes CAISGQYEAFF.

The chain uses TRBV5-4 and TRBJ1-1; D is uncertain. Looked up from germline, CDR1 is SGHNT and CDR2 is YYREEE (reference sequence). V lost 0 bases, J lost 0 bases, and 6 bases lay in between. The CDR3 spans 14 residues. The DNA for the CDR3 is TGTGCCAGCAGCTTGGATCGTATGAACACTGAAGCTTTCTTT. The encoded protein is CASSLDRMNTEAFF.

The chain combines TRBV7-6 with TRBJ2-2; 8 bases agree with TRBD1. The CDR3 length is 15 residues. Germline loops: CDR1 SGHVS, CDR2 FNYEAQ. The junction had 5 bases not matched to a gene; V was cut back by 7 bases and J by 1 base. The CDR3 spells CASTGTGENTGELFF. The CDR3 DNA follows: TGTGCCAGCACCGGGACAGGAGAGAACACCGGGGAGCTGTTTTTT.

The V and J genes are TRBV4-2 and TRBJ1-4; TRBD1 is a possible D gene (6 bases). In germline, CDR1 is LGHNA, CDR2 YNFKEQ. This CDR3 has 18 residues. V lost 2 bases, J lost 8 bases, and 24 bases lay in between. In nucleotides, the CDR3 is TGTGCCAGCAGCCAATCCGGGGGCGAACTGCGGGGAGGGGAAAAACTGTTTTTT. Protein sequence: CASSQSGGELRGGEKLFF.

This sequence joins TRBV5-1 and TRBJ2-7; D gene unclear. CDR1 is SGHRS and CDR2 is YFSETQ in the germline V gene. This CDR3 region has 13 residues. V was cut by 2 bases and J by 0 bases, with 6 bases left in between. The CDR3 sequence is CASSFYTSYEQYF. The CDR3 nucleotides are TGCGCCAGCAGCTTCTACACCTCCTACGAGCAGTACTTC.

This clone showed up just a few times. The CDR3, as DNA: TGTGCCAGCAGCATTGGACAGTCAGGGGTCCTCCACTTT. Protein product: CASSIGQSGVLHF. The chain employs TRBV7-9 and TRBJ1-6; D may be TRBD1 (6 bases). Trimming removed 5 bases from V and 15 bases from J, with 17 bases in between. The CDR3 loop spans 13 amino acids. From germline, CDR1 is SEHNR and CDR2 FQNEAQ (reference sequence). The full variable domain, rest sourced from reference TRBV7-9 and TRBJ1-6, is DTGVSQNPRHKITKRGQNVTFRCDPISEHNRLYWYRQTLGQGPEFLTYFQNEAQLEKSRLLSDRFSAERPKGSFSTLEIQRTEQGDSAMYLCASSIGQSGVLHFGNGTRLTVT.

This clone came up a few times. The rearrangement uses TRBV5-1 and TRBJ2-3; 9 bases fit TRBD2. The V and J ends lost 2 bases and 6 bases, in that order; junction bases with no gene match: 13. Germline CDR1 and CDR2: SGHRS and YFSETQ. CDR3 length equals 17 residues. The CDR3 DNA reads TGCGCCAGCAGCTTTACAGGGGCGGGACTAGCAGGCGATACGCAGTATTTT. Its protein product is CASSFTGAGLAGDTQYF.

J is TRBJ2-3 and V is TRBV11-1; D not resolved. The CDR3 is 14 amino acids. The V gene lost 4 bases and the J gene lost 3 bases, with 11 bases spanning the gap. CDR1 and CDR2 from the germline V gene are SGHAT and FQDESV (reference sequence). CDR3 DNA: TGTGCCAGCAGCTCCCACATTCTAACAGATACGCAGTATTTT. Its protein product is CASSSHILTDTQYF.

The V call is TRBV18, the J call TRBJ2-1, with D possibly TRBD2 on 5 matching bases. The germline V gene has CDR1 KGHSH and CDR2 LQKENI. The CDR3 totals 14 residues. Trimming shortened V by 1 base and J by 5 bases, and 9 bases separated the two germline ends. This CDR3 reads CASSPLLVDNEQFF. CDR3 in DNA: TGTGCCAGCTCACCACTACTAGTCGACAATGAGCAGTTCTTC.

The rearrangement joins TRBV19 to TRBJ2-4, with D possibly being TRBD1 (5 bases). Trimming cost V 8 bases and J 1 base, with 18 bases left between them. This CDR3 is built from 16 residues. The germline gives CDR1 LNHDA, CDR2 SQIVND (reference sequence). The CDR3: CASSVPGQGAKNIQYF. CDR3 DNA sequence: TGTGCCAGTTCAGTACCTGGCCAGGGTGCCAAAAACATTCAGTACTTC. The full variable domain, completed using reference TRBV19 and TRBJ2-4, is DGGITQSPKYLFRKEGQNVTLSCEQNLNHDAMYWYRQDPGQGLRLIYYSQIVNDFQKGDIAEGYSVSREKKESFPLTVTSAQKNPTAFYLCASSVPGQGAKNIQYFGAGTRLSVL.

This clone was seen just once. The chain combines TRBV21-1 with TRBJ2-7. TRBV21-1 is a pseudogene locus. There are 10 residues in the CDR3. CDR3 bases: TGTGCCAGCCCAACGGGCGGGCAGTACTTC. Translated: CASPTGGQYF.

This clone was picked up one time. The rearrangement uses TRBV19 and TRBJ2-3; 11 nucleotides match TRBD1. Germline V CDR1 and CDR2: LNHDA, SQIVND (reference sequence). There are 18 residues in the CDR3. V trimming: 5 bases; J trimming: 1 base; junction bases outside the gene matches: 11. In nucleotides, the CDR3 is TGTGCCAGTAGTGGAGGGACAGGGGGACACCCCGGCACAGATACGCAGTATTTT. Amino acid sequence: CASSGGTGGHPGTDTQYF.

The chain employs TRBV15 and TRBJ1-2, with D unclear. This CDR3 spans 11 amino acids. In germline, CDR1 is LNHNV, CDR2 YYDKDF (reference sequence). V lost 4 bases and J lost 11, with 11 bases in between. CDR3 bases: TGTGCCACCAGCAACTCGGGGTGGTACACCTTC. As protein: CATSNSGWYTF.

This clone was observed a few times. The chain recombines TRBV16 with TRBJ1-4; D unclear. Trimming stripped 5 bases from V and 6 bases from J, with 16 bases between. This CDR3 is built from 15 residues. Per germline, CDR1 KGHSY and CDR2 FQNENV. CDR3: CASSSRGGGDEKLFF. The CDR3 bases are TGTGCCAGCAGCTCACGTGGAGGTGGTGATGAAAAACTGTTTTTT.

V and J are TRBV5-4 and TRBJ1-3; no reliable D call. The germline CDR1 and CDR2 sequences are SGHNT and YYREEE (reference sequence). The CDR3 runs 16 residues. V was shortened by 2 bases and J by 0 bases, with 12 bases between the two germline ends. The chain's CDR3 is CASSFGLELSGNTIYF. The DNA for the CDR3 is TGTGCCAGCAGCTTCGGGCTCGAGCTCTCTGGAAACACCATATATTTT.

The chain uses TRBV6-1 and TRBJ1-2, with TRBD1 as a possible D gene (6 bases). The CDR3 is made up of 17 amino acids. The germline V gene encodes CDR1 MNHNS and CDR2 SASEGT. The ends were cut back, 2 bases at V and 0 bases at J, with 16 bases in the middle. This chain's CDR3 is CASSEPLGGITNYGYTF. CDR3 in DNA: TGTGCCAGCAGTGAACCCCTAGGGGGGATCACTAACTATGGCTACACCTTC.